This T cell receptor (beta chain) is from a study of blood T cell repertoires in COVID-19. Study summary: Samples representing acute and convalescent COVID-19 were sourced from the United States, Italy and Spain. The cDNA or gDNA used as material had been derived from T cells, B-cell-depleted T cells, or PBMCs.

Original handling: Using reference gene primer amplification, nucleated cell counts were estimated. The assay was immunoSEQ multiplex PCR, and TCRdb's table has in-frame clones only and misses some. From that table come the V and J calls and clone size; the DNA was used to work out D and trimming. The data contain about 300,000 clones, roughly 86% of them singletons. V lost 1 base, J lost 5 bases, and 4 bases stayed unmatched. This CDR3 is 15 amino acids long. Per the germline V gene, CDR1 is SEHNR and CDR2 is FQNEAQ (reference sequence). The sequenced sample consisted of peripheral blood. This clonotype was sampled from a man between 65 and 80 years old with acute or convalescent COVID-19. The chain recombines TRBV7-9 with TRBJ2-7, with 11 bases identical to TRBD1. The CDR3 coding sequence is TGTGCCAGCAGCTTAGGGACAGGGGGCATCGACGAGCAGTACTTC. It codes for CASSLGTGGIDEQYF.